The source of this T cell receptor (beta chain) is a study of T cells in Graves' hyperthyroidism and ophthalmopathy. Points from the study as a whole: Among thyroid clonotypes expanded above 0.001, most also appeared in blood. Ophthalmopathy was distinguished from stable hyperthyroidism by 13 V-J signatures.

RNA transcripts yielded amplified TCR beta CDR3 regions. The HTBI set primed first-round TCR CDR3 RT-PCR. TCRdb independently ran MiXCR on the multiplex PCR reads; one entry per CDR3 protein. The data contain about 610,000 distinct CDR3 sequences, around 45% of them singletons. The germline V gene has CDR1 KGHDR and CDR2 SFDVKD. After removal of 3 bases from V and 2 bases from J, the junction contained 4 bases not matched to a gene. The CDR3 loop spans 15 amino acids. This clonotype was seen at least ten times. What it binds is unknown. The rearrangement joins TRBV24-1 to TRBJ2-7, with 9 nucleotides matching TRBD2. The TCR comes from a woman aged 18-29 years with Graves' hyperthyroidism. Sequenced sample: peripheral blood or thyroid tissue (not recorded which). The CDR3 coding sequence is TGTGCCACCAGTGATGCTAGCGGGGTACCCTACGAGCAGTACTTC. Translation gives CATSDASGVPYEQYF.